Listed below are T cell receptor beta chains from one sample, sequenced in a study of response to subunit inactivated influenza vaccine. TCRdb reanalysed the RT-PCR reads using MiXCR and keeps one entry per CDR3 protein. The sample includes about 300,000 distinct CDR3 sequences, around a fifth of them seen just once. Specimen: PBMCs from blood, collected roughly 20 months after vaccination. Every receptor here comes from a man aged 45-69 years who received an inactivated influenza vaccine. Each CDR3 is given with its conserved first and last residue. The D gene is left open where the match is weak. Size is omitted from some rows. Given values are once, few, many or a class for expanded clones.

>TRBJ1-5|TRBV6-6|few|-
CASSYRGVQPQHF
TGTGCCAGCAGTTACCGTGGGGTTCAGCCCCAGCATTTT
>TRBJ1-2|TRBV5-1|many|TRBD1
CASSTTDRGFYGYTF
TGCGCCAGCAGCACTACGGACAGGGGTTTCTACGGCTACACCTTC
>TRBJ2-2|TRBV2|few|-
CATDQNTGELFF
TGTGCCACCGATCAAAACACCGGGGAGCTGTTTTTT
>TRBJ1-1|TRBV28|-|-
CASSLGSGTNTEAFF
TGTGCCAGCAGTTTGGGGTCTGGGACGAACACTGAAGCTTTCTTT
>TRBJ1-1|TRBV20-1|few|-
CSARSRGRVRTEAFF
TGCAGTGCTAGGAGCCGGGGCAGGGTGAGGACTGAAGCTTTCTTT
>TRBJ2-1|TRBV28|-|TRBD2
CASCTSGSYNEQFF
TGTGCCTCCTGTACTAGCGGGAGCTACAATGAGCAGTTCTTC
>TRBJ2-1|TRBV28|-|TRBD2
CASSYEREVNNEQFF
TGTGCCAGCAGTTACGAGCGGGAGGTGAACAATGAGCAGTTCTTC
>TRBJ2-3|TRBV24-1|-|TRBD1
CATSDFTGVADTQYF
TGTGCCACCAGTGATTTCACAGGGGTCGCAGATACGCAGTATTTT
>TRBJ2-5|TRBV7-2|-|-
CASSLTTYQETQYF
TGTGCCAGCAGCTTAACGACGTACCAAGAGACCCAGTACTTC
>TRBJ2-2|TRBV23-1|few|-
CASNGTTNTGELFF
TGCGCCAGCAACGGGACAACGAACACCGGGGAGCTGTTTTTT
>TRBJ1-5|TRBV9|few|TRBD1
CASGTGLGQPQHF
TGTGCCAGCGGGACAGGGCTGGGGCAGCCCCAGCATTTT
>TRBJ2-3|TRBV24-1|few|TRBD1
CATSDLPLTGGRTDTQYF
TGTGCCACCAGTGATTTGCCGCTGACAGGGGGCCGCACAGATACGCAGTATTTT
>TRBJ1-5|TRBV18|few|-
CASSPAGYSNQPQHF
TGTGCCAGCTCACCAGCGGGATATAGCAATCAGCCCCAGCATTTT
>TRBJ2-2|TRBV5-1|-|TRBD2
CASRRSSGRLITGELFF
TGCGCCAGCCGACGGTCTAGCGGGAGGCTTATTACCGGGGAGCTGTTTTTT
>TRBJ1-1|TRBV7-2|many|-
CASSLPAGPSTEAFF
TGTGCCAGCAGCTTACCGGCAGGACCCTCCACTGAAGCTTTCTTT
>TRBJ2-3|TRBV9|-|-
CASSAWGTGRFITDTQYF
TGTGCCAGCAGCGCATGGGGCACAGGGAGGTTTATCACAGATACGCAGTATTTT
>TRBJ2-4|TRBV6-1|-|TRBD2
CASSEGFSGSSPNIQYF
TGTGCCAGCAGTGAAGGTTTTAGCGGGAGTTCGCCCAACATTCAGTACTTC
>TRBJ2-7|TRBV20-1|-|-
CSARGSHEQYF
TGCAGTGCCAGGGGCTCCCACGAGCAGTACTTC
>TRBJ1-4|TRBV18|few|-
CASSRDGTTNEKLFF
TGTGCCAGCTCACGGGACGGGACGACTAATGAAAAACTGTTTTTT
>TRBJ1-4|TRBV7-2|few|-
CASSEGGANEKLFF
TGTGCCAGCAGTGAGGGAGGGGCTAATGAAAAACTGTTTTTT
>TRBJ1-2|TRBV29-1|many|-
CSVERPAYGYTF
TGCAGCGTTGAAAGGCCAGCCTATGGCTACACCTTC
>TRBJ1-1|TRBV10-3|few|TRBD1
CAIRDRQGDTEAFF
TGTGCCATCAGAGACAGGCAGGGGGACACTGAAGCTTTCTTT
>TRBJ1-2|TRBV7-2|-|-
CASSLSAQGYYGYTF
TGTGCCAGCAGCCTATCCGCCCAGGGATACTATGGCTACACCTTC
>TRBJ2-1|TRBV4-3|few|-
CASSQELGENSYNEQFF
TGCGCCAGCAGCCAAGAGCTGGGTGAGAACTCCTACAATGAGCAGTTCTTC
>TRBJ1-4|TRBV20-1|few|-
CSAPGATEKLFF
TGCAGTGCGCCAGGGGCCACTGAAAAACTGTTTTTT
>TRBJ2-2|TRBV27|-|-
CASGTTANTGELFF
TGTGCCAGCGGGACAACCGCGAACACCGGGGAGCTGTTTTTT
>TRBJ2-7|TRBV11-2|-|-
CASAGQLPYEQYF
TGTGCCAGCGCCGGACAGTTACCCTACGAGCAGTACTTC
>TRBJ1-2|TRBV6-1|-|-
CASQARGRLTYGYTF
TGTGCCAGCCAAGCCCGGGGCAGGCTTACCTATGGCTACACCTTC
>TRBJ2-5|TRBV18|many|-
CASSPGAGVGETQYF
TGTGCCAGCTCACCAGGTGCAGGAGTTGGTGAGACCCAGTACTTC
>TRBJ2-3|TRBV11-2|few|-
CASSGFWGTALDTQYF
TGTGCCAGCAGCGGGTTTTGGGGCACAGCCCTAGATACGCAGTATTTT
>TRBJ1-2|TRBV6-1|-|TRBD1
CASRSFRTGEKYGYTF
TGTGCCAGCCGGTCGTTTAGGACAGGGGAGAAGTATGGCTACACCTTC
>TRBJ2-1|TRBV20-1|few|TRBD2
CSALATPLAGTAAQFF
TGCAGTGCCCTCGCTACTCCCCTAGCGGGGACGGCCGCGCAGTTCTTC
>TRBJ1-2|TRBV10-1|-|TRBD1
CASSEGTGAPYGYTF
TGCGCCAGCAGTGAGGGGACAGGGGCCCCCTATGGCTACACCTTC
>TRBJ1-2|TRBV3-1|many|-
CASSSGGRKGYTF
TGTGCCAGCAGCTCGGGGGGCAGAAAAGGCTACACCTTC
>TRBJ1-2|TRBV12-3/TRBV12-4|few|-
CASSFGVGQLNYGYTF
TGTGCCAGCAGTTTTGGAGTAGGGCAGTTAAACTATGGCTACACCTTC
>TRBJ2-7|TRBV12-3/TRBV12-4|-|-
CASSPGRGWPFPAEYEQYF
TGTGCCAGCAGCCCAGGGCGGGGCTGGCCTTTCCCCGCAGAATACGAGCAGTACTTC
>TRBJ2-3|TRBV6-2/TRBV6-3|many|TRBD2
CASSPVRVGLSRGEGTDTQYF
TGTGCCAGCAGTCCGGTACGGGTCGGGCTATCACGGGGGGAAGGCACAGATACGCAGTATTTT
>TRBJ2-2|TRBV12-3/TRBV12-4|-|-
CASSSQRRNTGELFF
TGTGCCAGCAGTTCCCAAAGGAGGAACACCGGGGAGCTGTTTTTT
>TRBJ1-1|TRBV7-9|-|-
CASSPRARVTTEAFF
TGTGCCAGCAGCCCCAGGGCAAGGGTAACCACTGAAGCTTTCTTT
>TRBJ1-1|TRBV5-6|few|-
CASSLKKGRTGNTEAFF
TGTGCCAGCAGCTTGAAAAAAGGGCGTACTGGAAACACTGAAGCTTTCTTT
>TRBJ1-5|TRBV30|few|-
CAWSWTGQNQPQHF
TGTGCCTGGAGTTGGACGGGACAAAATCAGCCCCAGCATTTT
>TRBJ2-7|TRBV12-3/TRBV12-4|few|-
CASSKTGSYEQYF
TGTGCCAGCAGCAAGACAGGTAGCTACGAGCAGTACTTC
>TRBJ1-5|TRBV6-2/TRBV6-3|-|TRBD1
CATTDRGNQPQHF
TGTGCCACTACGGACAGGGGCAATCAGCCCCAGCATTTT
>TRBJ2-7|TRBV20-1|-|-
CSASQGISYEQYF
TGCAGTGCTTCCCAGGGTATCTCCTACGAGCAGTACTTC
>TRBJ1-2|TRBV6-5|few|-
CASSSTHLSPYGYTF
TGTGCCAGCAGTTCTACTCACCTCTCGCCCTATGGCTACACCTTC
>TRBJ1-1|TRBV28|-|-
CASSRTQYGTRLRRDTEAFF
TGTGCCAGCAGTCGAACCCAATATGGGACAAGACTCAGGCGTGACACTGAAGCTTTCTTT
>TRBJ1-5|TRBV6-2/TRBV6-3|-|-
CASRDRWQPQHF
TGTGCCAGCAGAGACAGGTGGCAGCCCCAGCATTTT
>TRBJ1-5|TRBV5-1|many|TRBD1
CASSPKTGGQPQHF
TGCGCCAGCAGCCCTAAGACAGGGGGTCAGCCCCAGCATTTT
>TRBJ1-5|TRBV4-3|many|-
CASSTEGGTPRSNQPQHF
TGCGCCAGCTCCACGGAGGGCGGAACCCCCAGAAGCAATCAGCCCCAGCATTTT
>TRBJ2-1|TRBV29-1|-|-
CSVEDYPAGVNEQFF
TGCAGCGTTGAAGATTACCCGGCAGGCGTCAATGAGCAGTTCTTC
>TRBJ2-2|TRBV24-1|-|TRBD2
CATSTSETNTGELFF
TGTGCCACCTCAACTAGCGAAACGAACACCGGGGAGCTGTTTTTT
>TRBJ1-6|TRBV20-1|-|-
CSARGTLRTGRDSPLHF
TGCAGTGCTAGAGGGACCCTTCGGACGGGGAGAGATTCACCCCTCCACTTT
>TRBJ2-5|TRBV29-1|-|-
CSAKGFPVQYF
TGCAGCGCTAAAGGGTTTCCGGTCCAGTACTTC
>TRBJ2-2|TRBV7-9|-|-
CASSSTRTTNTGELFF
TGTGCCAGCAGCAGTACGAGGACCACAAACACCGGGGAGCTGTTTTTT